This T cell receptor (beta chain) derives from a study of T cell repertoires and Cas9 in healthy adults. TCRdb's table, derived via immunoSEQ multiplex PCR, lists solely in-frame clones and lacks some. The sample includes about 15,000 clones, roughly 89% of them seen just once. The germline gives CDR1 MNHNY, CDR2 SVGAGI (reference sequence). The CDR3 consists of 16 residues. V lost 0 bases to trimming and J lost 4 bases, with 15 bases between them. Sequencing was done on a sample of Tregs (CD4+, CD25+, CD127-, CD137-, CD154-) from PBMCs; culture status not recorded. The clonotype comes from a human donor in good health. The chain links TRBV6-6 to TRBJ1-2, with D possibly matching TRBD1 (5 bases). CDR3 region: CASSYSRDGRSYGYTF. CDR3 coding DNA: TGTGCCAGCAGTTACTCGAGGGACGGCAGATCCTATGGCTACACCTTC.